This T cell receptor (beta chain) was recorded in a study of T cell responses to AZD1222 COVID-19 vaccine. Study-wide findings and caveats: Mapped onto spike, vaccine-associated CD4 TCRs spanned it and were dominant at 160-218 and 743-854.

This clone was counted a single time. As yet, its antigen is unknown. Between the trimmed V and J ends, which lost 8 bases and 10 bases, there was a span of 24 bases. Germline CDR1 MRHNA, CDR2 SNTAGT. The CDR3 is 15 residues long. Assay: immunoSEQ multiplex PCR; the TCRdb copy retains only in-frame clones and omits some. This sample has under 130,000 clones, with 90% found just once. Sequencing was performed on peripheral blood, taken on day 0 of AZD1222 vaccination. The rearrangement joins TRBV6-4 to TRBJ2-1; possible D gene TRBD1, 5 bases. The source of this sequence is an adult in good health. CDR3 sequence: CASGQTASPDSEQFF. CDR3 sequence (DNA): TGTGCCAGCGGTCAGACAGCGTCCCCCGACTCGGAGCAGTTCTTC.